These 2 T cell receptor beta chains were sequenced from one sample in a study of regulatory T cells in long-lasting Graves disease. Specified time point: newly diagnosed GD, antithyroid drugs for less than 3 months. Construction of the TCR library relied on RNA isolated from PBMCs. Researchers made TCR beta libraries by using iRepertoire HTBI primers and running Arm-PCR on CDR3 regions. TCRdb itself ran the multiplex PCR reads through MiXCR, one entry per CDR3 protein. The sample contains 440,000 or so distinct CDR3 sequences, less than 20% of which appear only once. The sample also formed part of further work on T cells in Graves' hyperthyroidism and ophthalmopathy.

Here the sequenced sample was peripheral blood mononuclear cells (PBMCs), taken at new diagnosis, from a patient treated with antithyroid drugs. The source of these receptors is a woman aged 25 to 39 with Graves disease.

The V and J genes are TRBV7-9 and TRBJ2-5; D unresolved. Deletions cut 5 bases from V and 1 base from J, with 14 bases between. This CDR3 is built from 15 residues. Germline values: CDR1 SEHNR, CDR2 FQNEAQ (reference sequence). The CDR3 DNA sequence: TGTGCCAGCAGCCGGCCATCTTTAGGCCAAGAGACCCAGTACTTC. Translating it yields CASSRPSLGQETQYF.

This clonotype occurred many times. V usage is TRBV6-2 or TRBV6-3 and J usage is TRBJ2-7, with TRBD1 matching 10 bases. This CDR3 is 13 amino acids long. V dropped 5 bases and J dropped 7; count of bases not matched to a gene: 5. CDR1 is MNHEY, CDR2 SVGEGT, per germline. CDR3 loop: CASSRQGAREQYF. The DNA for the CDR3 is TGTGCCAGCAGTCGACAGGGGGCGAGGGAGCAGTACTTC.